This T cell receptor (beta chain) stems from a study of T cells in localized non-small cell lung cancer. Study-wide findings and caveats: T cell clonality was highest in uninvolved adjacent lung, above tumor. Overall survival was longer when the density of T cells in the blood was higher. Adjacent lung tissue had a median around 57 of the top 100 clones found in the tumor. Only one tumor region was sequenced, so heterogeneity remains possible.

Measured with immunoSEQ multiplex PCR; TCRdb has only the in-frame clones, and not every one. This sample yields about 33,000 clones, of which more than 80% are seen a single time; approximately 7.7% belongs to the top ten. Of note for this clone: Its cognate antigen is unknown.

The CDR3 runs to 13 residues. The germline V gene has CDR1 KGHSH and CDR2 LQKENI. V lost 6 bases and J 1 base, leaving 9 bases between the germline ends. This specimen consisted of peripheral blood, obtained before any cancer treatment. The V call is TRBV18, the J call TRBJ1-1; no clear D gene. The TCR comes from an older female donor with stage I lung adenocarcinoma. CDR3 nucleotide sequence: TGTGCCAGCTCCCCCCTGGGGAACACTGAAGCTTTCTTT. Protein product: CASSPLGNTEAFF.